A selection of T cell receptor beta chains follows, all from one sample in a study of control samples from healthy donors and cancer patients. Only in-frame clones appear in the TCRdb table, and some are missing; sequencing was by immunoSEQ multiplex PCR. The sample lists some 100,000 clones, approximately 90% occurring once. Material: blood. The source is a woman aged 45 to 65 in good health. Both conserved end residues are part of each CDR3. The order of the fields is D gene, CDR3 length, J gene, clone size, V gene, CDR3 DNA, CDR3 protein. The D gene is left open where the match is weak. Clone sizes are given selectively: once, few, many, or a class where the clone is expanded.

d_gene: TRBD2; len: 16; j_gene: TRBJ2-1; abundance: NA; v_gene: TRBV7-9; CDR3nt: TGTGCCAGCAGCTTAGTTGCGCCTAGCGGGAACAATGAGCAGTTCTTC; CDR3aa: CASSLVAPSGNNEQFF
d_gene: NA; len: 16; j_gene: TRBJ1-5; abundance: NA; v_gene: TRBV6-6; CDR3nt: TGTGCCAGCAGTCCCGACAGGAACTCCCCTAATAGCATCCAGCATTTT; CDR3aa: CASSPDRNSPNSIQHF
d_gene: NA; len: 10; j_gene: TRBJ1-1; abundance: NA; v_gene: TRBV18; CDR3nt: TGTGCCAGCTCTAACACTGAAGCTTTCTTT; CDR3aa: CASSNTEAFF
d_gene: NA; len: 14; j_gene: TRBJ2-7; abundance: NA; v_gene: TRBV15; CDR3nt: TGTGCCACCAGCAGCGGACTGGTTACCTACGAGCAGTACTTC; CDR3aa: CATSSGLVTYEQYF
d_gene: NA; len: 15; j_gene: TRBJ1-1; abundance: NA; v_gene: TRBV19; CDR3nt: TGTGCCAGTAGCCCCCTACTGGGGGGGGCGCAGAAAGCTTTCTTT; CDR3aa: CASSPLLGGAQKAFF
d_gene: NA; len: 14; j_gene: TRBJ2-2; abundance: NA; v_gene: TRBV2; CDR3nt: TGTGCCAGTCGGGGGTTAGAGAACACCGGGGAGCTGTTTTTT; CDR3aa: CASRGLENTGELFF
d_gene: TRBD2; len: 16; j_gene: TRBJ2-1; abundance: NA; v_gene: TRBV6-6; CDR3nt: TGTGCCAGCAGTTACGGGAGCGCTAGCGGGACAAATGAGCAGTTCTTC; CDR3aa: CASSYGSASGTNEQFF
d_gene: NA; len: 13; j_gene: TRBJ1-1; abundance: NA; v_gene: TRBV29-1; CDR3nt: TGCAGCGGGAAAACAACAATGAACACTGAAGCTTTCTTT; CDR3aa: CSGKTTMNTEAFF
d_gene: TRBD1; len: 17; j_gene: TRBJ1-1; abundance: NA; v_gene: TRBV19; CDR3nt: TGTGCCAGTAGTACCACCCGACAGGGTTTGGCCCGAGGGCAAGCTTTCTTT; CDR3aa: CASSTTRQGLARGQAFF
d_gene: TRBD1; len: 16; j_gene: TRBJ1-5; abundance: NA; v_gene: TRBV10-3; CDR3nt: TGTGCCATCAGTCGGACAGGGGGCATCGCGGATCAGCCCCAGCATTTT; CDR3aa: CAISRTGGIADQPQHF
d_gene: NA; len: 16; j_gene: TRBJ2-1; abundance: NA; v_gene: TRBV24-1; CDR3nt: TGTGCCACCAGTACCTCAGCGGCCCACTCCTACAATGAGCAGTTCTTC; CDR3aa: CATSTSAAHSYNEQFF
d_gene: NA; len: 16; j_gene: TRBJ1-2; abundance: NA; v_gene: TRBV5-1; CDR3nt: TGCGCCAGCAGTTCAGGGGACAACTCCTTCAACTATGGCTACACCTTC; CDR3aa: CASSSGDNSFNYGYTF
d_gene: NA; len: 16; j_gene: TRBJ1-4; abundance: NA; v_gene: TRBV5-1; CDR3nt: TGCGCCAGCAGCTTGGGGCAGCAAACAACTAATGAAAAACTGTTTTTT; CDR3aa: CASSLGQQTTNEKLFF
d_gene: NA; len: 15; j_gene: TRBJ2-3; abundance: NA; v_gene: TRBV19; CDR3nt: TGTGCCAGTAGTATAGTCGGGACTAGCACAGATACGCAGTATTTT; CDR3aa: CASSIVGTSTDTQYF
d_gene: NA; len: 14; j_gene: TRBJ2-1; abundance: NA; v_gene: TRBV24-1; CDR3nt: TGTGCCACCAGTGATCCGACAAAACGGAATGAGCAGTTCTTC; CDR3aa: CATSDPTKRNEQFF
d_gene: TRBD1; len: 17; j_gene: TRBJ2-1; abundance: NA; v_gene: TRBV3-1/TRBV3-2; CDR3nt: TGTGCCAGCAGCCAAGTTGGGACAGGGGGTTTATACAATGAGCAGTTCTTC; CDR3aa: CASSQVGTGGLYNEQFF
d_gene: NA; len: 12; j_gene: TRBJ1-2; abundance: NA; v_gene: TRBV30; CDR3nt: TGTGCCTGGAGTCTACGGGTTGGTGGCTACACCTTC; CDR3aa: CAWSLRVGGYTF
d_gene: NA; len: 15; j_gene: TRBJ2-1; abundance: NA; v_gene: TRBV5-4; CDR3nt: TGTGCCAGCAGTCCCAGGGGCGGGGGATACAATGAGCAGTTCTTC; CDR3aa: CASSPRGGGYNEQFF
d_gene: NA; len: 15; j_gene: TRBJ1-5; abundance: NA; v_gene: TRBV7-2; CDR3nt: TGTGCCAGCAGCTCCGACCGGGGGCGCGAGCAGCCCCAGCATTTT; CDR3aa: CASSSDRGREQPQHF
d_gene: NA; len: 13; j_gene: TRBJ1-5; abundance: many; v_gene: TRBV5-1; CDR3nt: TGCGCCAGCAGCTTGGCAGGGGATCAGCCCCAGCATTTT; CDR3aa: CASSLAGDQPQHF
d_gene: TRBD1; len: 15; j_gene: TRBJ1-2; abundance: NA; v_gene: TRBV6-5; CDR3nt: TGTGCCAGCAGTCCTAAGGGGACAGGGGGCTATGGCTACACCTTC; CDR3aa: CASSPKGTGGYGYTF
d_gene: NA; len: 14; j_gene: TRBJ1-1; abundance: NA; v_gene: TRBV6-5; CDR3nt: TGTGCCAGCAGTTACCGGGGGGGTAACACTGAAGCTTTCTTT; CDR3aa: CASSYRGGNTEAFF
d_gene: TRBD1; len: 16; j_gene: TRBJ1-6; abundance: NA; v_gene: TRBV7-9; CDR3nt: TGTGCCAGCAGCCACGGGACAGGCTTTTATAATTCACCCCTCCACTTT; CDR3aa: CASSHGTGFYNSPLHF
d_gene: TRBD2; len: 16; j_gene: TRBJ2-6; abundance: NA; v_gene: TRBV7-8; CDR3nt: TGTGCCAGCAGCTTAGCGCGGGGGTCTGGGGCCAACGTCCTGACTTTC; CDR3aa: CASSLARGSGANVLTF
d_gene: NA; len: 13; j_gene: TRBJ1-5; abundance: NA; v_gene: TRBV24-1; CDR3nt: TGTGCCACCAGTGGAGGTTGGGATCAGCCCCAGCATTTT; CDR3aa: CATSGGWDQPQHF
d_gene: NA; len: 13; j_gene: TRBJ1-2; abundance: few; v_gene: TRBV6-5; CDR3nt: TGTGCCAGCATGGGTTGGGAGGGGCATGGCTACACCTTC; CDR3aa: CASMGWEGHGYTF
d_gene: NA; len: 13; j_gene: TRBJ1-1; abundance: NA; v_gene: TRBV11-3; CDR3nt: TGTGCCAGCAGCCGCCAGGGGAACACTGAAGCTTTCTTT; CDR3aa: CASSRQGNTEAFF
d_gene: NA; len: 16; j_gene: TRBJ2-1; abundance: NA; v_gene: TRBV7-3; CDR3nt: TGTGCCAGCAGCTTAGGGGCAGGAAGCTCCTACAATGAGCAGTTCTTC; CDR3aa: CASSLGAGSSYNEQFF
d_gene: TRBD1; len: 18; j_gene: TRBJ1-3; abundance: NA; v_gene: TRBV7-2; CDR3nt: TGTGCCAGCAGCTTCGGAAGGGGGCGCCCCTCTTCTGGAAACACCATATATTTT; CDR3aa: CASSFGRGRPSSGNTIYF
d_gene: TRBD1; len: 18; j_gene: TRBJ1-2; abundance: NA; v_gene: TRBV19; CDR3nt: TGTGCCAGTAGTATAGGTCGTACAGGGGCGAAGACTCGGAAGGGCTACACCTTC; CDR3aa: CASSIGRTGAKTRKGYTF
d_gene: NA; len: 13; j_gene: TRBJ2-5; abundance: once; v_gene: TRBV6-5; CDR3nt: TGTGCCAGCCACCGGACGACTTTGGAGACCCAGTACTTC; CDR3aa: CASHRTTLETQYF
d_gene: TRBD2; len: 16; j_gene: TRBJ2-2; abundance: NA; v_gene: TRBV5-1; CDR3nt: TGCGCCAGCGGACTAGCGGGACTATCGAACACCGGGGAGCTGTTTTTT; CDR3aa: CASGLAGLSNTGELFF
d_gene: TRBD1; len: 13; j_gene: TRBJ1-2; abundance: NA; v_gene: TRBV30; CDR3nt: TGTGCCTGCCCCCGACAGGGCCGCGGGGGCTACACCTTC; CDR3aa: CACPRQGRGGYTF
d_gene: NA; len: 13; j_gene: TRBJ2-5; abundance: NA; v_gene: TRBV24-1; CDR3nt: TGTGCCACGGGGTCGGTGGGACAAGAGACCCAGTACTTC; CDR3aa: CATGSVGQETQYF
d_gene: NA; len: 16; j_gene: TRBJ1-6; abundance: NA; v_gene: TRBV18; CDR3nt: TGTGCCAGCTCACCTGGGACCCCAGTGGGGAATTCACCCCTCCACTTT; CDR3aa: CASSPGTPVGNSPLHF
d_gene: TRBD1; len: 14; j_gene: TRBJ1-1; abundance: NA; v_gene: TRBV19; CDR3nt: TGTGCCAGTAGTATAGACACAGGGGGCCCTGAAGCTTTCTTT; CDR3aa: CASSIDTGGPEAFF
d_gene: NA; len: 13; j_gene: TRBJ1-5; abundance: NA; v_gene: TRBV30; CDR3nt: TGTGCCTGGAAGAAGGGACTTAATCAGCCCCAGCATTTT; CDR3aa: CAWKKGLNQPQHF
d_gene: TRBD2; len: 13; j_gene: TRBJ2-7; abundance: NA; v_gene: TRBV13; CDR3nt: TGTGCCAGCAGCTTAACGGGACTACCCGAGCAGTACTTC; CDR3aa: CASSLTGLPEQYF
d_gene: TRBD2; len: 15; j_gene: TRBJ2-3; abundance: few; v_gene: TRBV12-5; CDR3nt: TGTGCTAGTGGTCCGCCCGGGGGGGCAACAGATACGCAGTATTTT; CDR3aa: CASGPPGGATDTQYF
d_gene: NA; len: 14; j_gene: TRBJ2-3; abundance: NA; v_gene: TRBV29-1; CDR3nt: TGCAGCTCGAAACAGGGATCGCGCACAGATACGCAGTATTTT; CDR3aa: CSSKQGSRTDTQYF
d_gene: NA; len: 13; j_gene: TRBJ1-4; abundance: once; v_gene: TRBV7-2; CDR3nt: TGTGCCAGCAGCTTAGCTTACAATGAAAAACTGTTTTTT; CDR3aa: CASSLAYNEKLFF
d_gene: TRBD1; len: 15; j_gene: TRBJ2-5; abundance: NA; v_gene: TRBV6-5; CDR3nt: TGTGCCAGCAGTTCAGGGGGATCCATGCAAGAGACCCAGTACTTC; CDR3aa: CASSSGGSMQETQYF
d_gene: NA; len: 16; j_gene: TRBJ2-2; abundance: NA; v_gene: TRBV18; CDR3nt: TGTGCCAGCTCACCAAGACAACAAACGAACACCGGGGAGCTGTTTTTT; CDR3aa: CASSPRQQTNTGELFF
d_gene: NA; len: 18; j_gene: TRBJ2-2; abundance: NA; v_gene: TRBV4-3; CDR3nt: TGCGCCAGCAGCCAAGATCAAATGGGAGGTGGGAGCACCGGGGAGCTGTTTTTT; CDR3aa: CASSQDQMGGGSTGELFF